This entry concerns a single TCR beta chain. The data are from a study of T-cell memory formation after mild COVID-19. TCRdb processed the 5' RACE reads anew with MiXCR; each CDR3 protein has one entry. The sample holds about 210,000 distinct CDR3 sequences, around 30% seen once. This receptor was identified in an adult woman who had mild COVID-19 (a few samples of this study predate the infection). Cell type and time point are not known. The sequencing input was PBMCs or a T cell subset sorted from them (not recorded which).

CDR3: CSARDTSGGSNEQFF. The CDR3 DNA follows: TGCAGTGCTAGAGATACAAGCGGGGGTAGCAATGAGCAGTTCTTC. This rearrangement joins TRBV20-1 to TRBJ2-1; TRBD2 aligns across 8 bases. CDR3 size: 15 residues. Trimming took 0 bases from V and 6 from J; bases not matched to a gene: 7. The germline gives CDR1 DFQATT, CDR2 SNEGSKA (reference sequence).